This T cell receptor (beta chain) originates from a study of T cell changes during pregnancy in multiple sclerosis. The method was immunoSEQ multiplex PCR; TCRdb's version includes in-frame clones alone and lacks a portion of them. The sample has tens of thousands of clones; about 88% are singletons. Looked up from germline, CDR1 is MNHNS and CDR2 is SASEGT. J lost 2 bases, V lost 2 bases, and 1 base had no gene match. There are 14 residues in the CDR3. This chain uses TRBV6-1 with TRBJ2-7, with TRBD2 matching 9 bases. The sequence derives from a female donor in good health, enrolled as a control in a pregnancy study. The sample here was peripheral blood, taken in the third trimester of pregnancy. CDR3 sequence: CASSELAGPYEQYF. CDR3 nucleotide sequence: TGTGCCAGCAGTGAACTAGCGGGACCCTACGAGCAGTACTTC.